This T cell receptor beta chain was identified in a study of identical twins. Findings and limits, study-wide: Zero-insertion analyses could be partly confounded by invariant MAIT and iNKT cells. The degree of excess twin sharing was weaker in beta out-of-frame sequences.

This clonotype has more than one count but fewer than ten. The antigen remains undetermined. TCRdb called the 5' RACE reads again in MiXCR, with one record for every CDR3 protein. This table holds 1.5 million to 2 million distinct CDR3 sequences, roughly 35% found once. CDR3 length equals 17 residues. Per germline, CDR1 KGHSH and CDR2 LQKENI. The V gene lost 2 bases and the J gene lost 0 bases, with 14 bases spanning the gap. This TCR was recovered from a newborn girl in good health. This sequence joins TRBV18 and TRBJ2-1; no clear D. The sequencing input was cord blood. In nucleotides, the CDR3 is TGTGCCAGCTCACCAGGTAGGACCCGGGTCTCCTACAATGAGCAGTTCTTC. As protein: CASSPGRTRVSYNEQFF. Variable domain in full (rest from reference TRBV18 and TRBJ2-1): NAGVMQNPRHLVRRRGQEARLRCSPMKGHSHVYWYRQLPEEGLKFMVYLQKENIIDESGMPKERFSAEFPKEGPSILRIQQVVRGDSAAYFCASSPGRTRVSYNEQFFGPGTRLTVL.